The rows below give T cell receptor beta chains drawn from one sample of a study of T cell responses to AZD1222 COVID-19 vaccine. The assay was immunoSEQ multiplex PCR, and TCRdb's table has in-frame clones only and misses some. The sample records about 120,000 clones, approximately 83% being singletons. The source material was peripheral blood, sampled on day 0 of AZD1222 vaccination. These receptors originate from an adult in good health. CDR3s leave out the opening cysteine and the closing phenylalanine or tryptophan.

j_gene: TRBJ1-4; len: 11; v_gene: TRBV7-9; CDR3aa: ASSQGQGEKLF
j_gene: TRBJ1-1; len: 12; v_gene: TRBV11-2; CDR3aa: ASSPERLNTEAF
j_gene: TRBJ1-1; len: 11; v_gene: TRBV30; CDR3aa: AWSAKTGRGAF
j_gene: TRBJ1-4; len: 13; v_gene: TRBV24-1; CDR3aa: ATSDPRQGNEKLF
j_gene: TRBJ1-4; len: 12; v_gene: TRBV2; CDR3aa: ASKGDRDNEKLF
j_gene: TRBJ1-2; len: 15; v_gene: TRBV3-1/TRBV3-2; CDR3aa: ASSQGTPEGGGYGYT
j_gene: TRBJ2-7; len: 16; v_gene: TRBV3-1/TRBV3-2; CDR3aa: ASTSRTGNLSGSYEQY
j_gene: TRBJ2-6; len: 15; v_gene: TRBV9; CDR3aa: ASSVWAMPSGANVLT
j_gene: TRBJ1-2; len: 10; v_gene: TRBV2; CDR3aa: ASRTGQGGYT
j_gene: TRBJ2-7; len: 10; v_gene: TRBV25-1; CDR3aa: ASRGNSYEQY
j_gene: TRBJ1-1; len: 10; v_gene: TRBV30; CDR3aa: AWGKLAVEAF
j_gene: TRBJ1-4; len: 11; v_gene: TRBV12-3/TRBV12-4; CDR3aa: ASSLVAGEKLF
j_gene: TRBJ2-3; len: 10; v_gene: TRBV7-3; CDR3aa: ASSGSGDTQY
j_gene: TRBJ2-1; len: 13; v_gene: TRBV19; CDR3aa: ASSETSGGAREQF
j_gene: TRBJ2-7; len: 13; v_gene: TRBV4-1; CDR3aa: ASSQGSRGAGEQY
j_gene: TRBJ1-5; len: 13; v_gene: TRBV10-1; CDR3aa: ASETGCSRNQPQH
j_gene: TRBJ2-7; len: 12; v_gene: TRBV18; CDR3aa: ASSPSDKKGEQY
j_gene: TRBJ1-1; len: 13; v_gene: TRBV6-1; CDR3aa: ASSESRARGTEAF
j_gene: TRBJ1-1; len: 12; v_gene: TRBV2; CDR3aa: ASSAFWGFTEAF
j_gene: TRBJ2-1; len: 14; v_gene: TRBV30; CDR3aa: AWSEGTNRAHNEQF
j_gene: TRBJ2-3; len: 13; v_gene: TRBV29-1; CDR3aa: SVEDRISSTDTQY
j_gene: TRBJ2-7; len: 13; v_gene: TRBV19; CDR3aa: ALRTRERVTYEQY
j_gene: TRBJ2-1; len: 12; v_gene: TRBV20-1; CDR3aa: SAIEGLGNNEQF
j_gene: TRBJ1-1; len: 14; v_gene: TRBV7-6; CDR3aa: ASSPQRPGGGNEAF
j_gene: TRBJ2-4; len: 15; v_gene: TRBV5-6; CDR3aa: ASSTTPGQGAKNIQY
j_gene: TRBJ2-7; len: 12; v_gene: TRBV5-1; CDR3aa: ASSASGGPYEQY
j_gene: TRBJ1-2; len: 11; v_gene: TRBV28; CDR3aa: ASSLTGNYGYT
j_gene: TRBJ2-7; len: 12; v_gene: TRBV11-2; CDR3aa: ASSLDTGSYEQY
j_gene: TRBJ2-3; len: 15; v_gene: TRBV7-9; CDR3aa: ASSSAGGTSSTDTQY
j_gene: TRBJ1-5; len: 11; v_gene: TRBV2; CDR3aa: AGSIGPRQPQH
j_gene: TRBJ2-1; len: 16; v_gene: TRBV28; CDR3aa: ASSLARTGGGAGNEQF
j_gene: TRBJ2-1; len: 14; v_gene: TRBV5-1; CDR3aa: ASSSPFARSYNEQF
j_gene: TRBJ1-4; len: 10; v_gene: TRBV30; CDR3aa: AWGQGTAELF
j_gene: TRBJ2-7; len: 10; v_gene: TRBV19; CDR3aa: ASRTTGDEQY
j_gene: TRBJ1-2; len: 10; v_gene: TRBV28; CDR3aa: ASSFAGYGYT
j_gene: TRBJ2-6; len: 14; v_gene: TRBV9; CDR3aa: ASSVVGATGANVLT
j_gene: TRBJ1-3; len: 14; v_gene: TRBV10-3; CDR3aa: AISERDGSVGNTIY
j_gene: TRBJ2-3; len: 14; v_gene: TRBV4-3; CDR3aa: ASSHKGASSTDTQY
j_gene: TRBJ2-7; len: 12; v_gene: TRBV24-1; CDR3aa: ATSAAGANYEQY
j_gene: TRBJ1-4; len: 13; v_gene: TRBV5-6; CDR3aa: ASSSRDRGRGKLF
j_gene: TRBJ1-2; len: 10; v_gene: TRBV3-1/TRBV3-2; CDR3aa: ASSQGDRGYT
j_gene: TRBJ2-1; len: 13; v_gene: TRBV7-3; CDR3aa: ASSILAGEYNEQF
j_gene: TRBJ2-7; len: 14; v_gene: TRBV10-3; CDR3aa: AISEELAGVTYEQY
j_gene: TRBJ2-3; len: 11; v_gene: TRBV30; CDR3aa: AWGDQSTDTQY
j_gene: TRBJ2-1; len: 16; v_gene: TRBV24-1; CDR3aa: ATSDLTTGQGDYNEQF
j_gene: TRBJ2-7; len: 11; v_gene: TRBV11-3; CDR3aa: ASSRDRESEQY
j_gene: TRBJ1-3; len: 12; v_gene: TRBV5-1; CDR3aa: ASSLERAGNTIY
j_gene: TRBJ2-3; len: 14; v_gene: TRBV5-6; CDR3aa: ASSGTSGGFTDTQY
j_gene: TRBJ2-7; len: 10; v_gene: TRBV6-4; CDR3aa: AKVGEPYEQY
j_gene: TRBJ1-2; len: 14; v_gene: TRBV6-5; CDR3aa: ASSYSGTNPEYGYT
j_gene: TRBJ1-2; len: 11; v_gene: TRBV6-4; CDR3aa: ASSGTGEGGYT
j_gene: TRBJ2-7; len: 9; v_gene: TRBV11-2; CDR3aa: ALPPGYEQY
j_gene: TRBJ1-1; len: 10; v_gene: TRBV28; CDR3aa: ASTSTWTEAF
j_gene: TRBJ1-1; len: 13; v_gene: TRBV18; CDR3aa: ASSDSQGQATEAF
j_gene: TRBJ1-6; len: 14; v_gene: TRBV7-9; CDR3aa: ASSLERGTDNSPLH
j_gene: TRBJ2-4; len: 13; v_gene: TRBV4-2; CDR3aa: ASSQVDSDSGIQY
j_gene: TRBJ2-6; len: 17; v_gene: TRBV28; CDR3aa: ASSEGNSMWGTGANVLT
j_gene: TRBJ2-3; len: 13; v_gene: TRBV2; CDR3aa: ASSLDRGSTDTQY
j_gene: TRBJ1-5; len: 13; v_gene: TRBV6-2/TRBV6-3; CDR3aa: ASSYGTGYNQPQH